The 5 T cell receptor beta chains presented below share a single source sample, sequenced in a study of blood T cell repertoires in COVID-19. TCRdb keeps only in-frame clones here, not all; method: immunoSEQ multiplex PCR. The data show 330,000 or so clones, about nine tenths seen once. Material for sequencing was peripheral blood. The origin of the receptors is a man aged 30-40 years with COVID-19, enrolled during active disease.

The V gene is TRBV18, the J gene TRBJ2-1, with 13 bases that match TRBD2. Germline lookup yields CDR1 KGHSH and CDR2 LQKENI. The J segment lost 2 bases and the V segment lost 3 bases, leaving 4 bases of the junction unmatched. The CDR3 runs 17 residues. The CDR3 loop reads CASSPPGTSGTYNEQFF. The CDR3 nucleotides are TGTGCCAGCTCACCTCCCGGGACTAGCGGGACCTACAATGAGCAGTTCTTC. The full variable domain, completed using reference TRBV18 and TRBJ2-1, is NAGVMQNPRHLVRRRGQEARLRCSPMKGHSHVYWYRQLPEEGLKFMVYLQKENIIDESGMPKERFSAEFPKEGPSILRIQQVVRGDSAAYFCASSPPGTSGTYNEQFFGPGTRLTVL.

This sequence joins TRBV28 and TRBJ1-1; no firm D call. The CDR3 spans 12 residues. Deletions cut 5 bases from V and 8 bases from J, with 12 bases between. CDR1 is MDHEN, CDR2 SYDVKM, per germline. CDR3 region: CASSPSRREAFF. CDR3 nucleotides: TGTGCCAGCAGTCCAAGTCGTCGGGAAGCTTTCTTT.

This clone is a singleton in its sample. The chain uses TRBV7-9 and TRBJ2-2; D is possibly TRBD1 (6 bases). Germline V CDR1 and CDR2: SEHNR, FQNEAQ (reference sequence). V was trimmed by 4 bases and J by 1 base, leaving 13 bases between them. This CDR3 comprises 16 residues. The CDR3 nucleotides are TGTGCCAGCAGCTCCCGCGACAGGATGAACACCGGGGAGCTGTTTTTT. Its translation is CASSSRDRMNTGELFF. Complete variable domain (other parts from reference TRBV7-9 and TRBJ2-2): DTGVSQNPRHKITKRGQNVTFRCDPISEHNRLYWYRQTLGQGPEFLTYFQNEAQLEKSRLLSDRFSAERPKGSFSTLEIQRTEQGDSAMYLCASSSRDRMNTGELFFGEGSRLTVL.

The V and J genes are TRBV6-5 and TRBJ2-7; 7 bases align to TRBD1. The germline V gene has CDR1 MNHEY and CDR2 SVGAGI. The V segment lost 4 bases and the J segment 5 bases; nucleotides outside the gene matches: 8. The CDR3 extends over 14 amino acids. The CDR3: CASSSRQGLNEQYF. The CDR3, as DNA: TGTGCCAGCAGTTCACGACAGGGTCTCAACGAGCAGTACTTC.

The chain combines TRBV5-4 with TRBJ2-5; 9 positions agree with TRBD2. In germline, CDR1 is SGHNT, CDR2 YYREEE (reference sequence). With V trimmed by 3 bases and J by 4 bases, 7 bases remained unmatched. This CDR3 has 15 residues. CDR3 sequence reads: CASSSLAGAGETQYF. CDR3 nucleotides: TGTGCCAGCAGCTCCTTAGCGGGGGCTGGAGAGACCCAGTACTTC.